This T cell receptor (beta chain) stems from a study of blood T cell repertoires in COVID-19. Germline CDR1 is MNHEY and CDR2 is SMNVEV (reference sequence). The CDR3 contains 15 residues. V lost 6 bases and J lost 7; bases outside the gene matches: 14. Profiled with immunoSEQ multiplex PCR; TCRdb holds only in-frame clones, not every one. The sample yields 150,000 to 180,000 clones, about 90% seen once. V gene TRBV27 combines with J gene TRBJ1-2; 7 bases align to TRBD1. Sequencing was performed on peripheral blood. This sequence originates from a man between 45 and 60 years old with acute or convalescent COVID-19. CDR3: CASSPGTAFTGGYTF. The CDR3 DNA reads as TGTGCCAGCAGCCCCGGGACAGCTTTCACGGGTGGCTACACCTTC.